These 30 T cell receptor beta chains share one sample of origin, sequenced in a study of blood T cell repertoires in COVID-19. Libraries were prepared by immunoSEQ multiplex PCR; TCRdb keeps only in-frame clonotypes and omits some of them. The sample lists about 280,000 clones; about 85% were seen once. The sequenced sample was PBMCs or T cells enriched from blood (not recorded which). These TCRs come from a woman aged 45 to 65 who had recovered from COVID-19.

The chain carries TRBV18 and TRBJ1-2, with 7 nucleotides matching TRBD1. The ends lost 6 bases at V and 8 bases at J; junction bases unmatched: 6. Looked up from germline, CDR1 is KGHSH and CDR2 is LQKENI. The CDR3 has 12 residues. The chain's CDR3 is CASSRRGEGYTF. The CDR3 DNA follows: TGTGCCAGCTCGCGCAGGGGGGAAGGCTACACCTTC.

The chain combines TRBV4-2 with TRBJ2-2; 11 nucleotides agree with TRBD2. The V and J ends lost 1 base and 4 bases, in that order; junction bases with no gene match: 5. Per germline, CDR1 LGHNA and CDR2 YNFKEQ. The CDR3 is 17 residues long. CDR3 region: CASSQVTSGSFTGELFF. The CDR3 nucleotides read TGTGCCAGCAGCCAAGTAACTAGCGGGAGTTTCACCGGGGAGCTGTTTTTT.

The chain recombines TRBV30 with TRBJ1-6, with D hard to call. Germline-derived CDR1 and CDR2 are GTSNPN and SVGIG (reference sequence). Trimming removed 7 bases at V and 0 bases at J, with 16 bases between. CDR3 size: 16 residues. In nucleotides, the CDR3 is TGTGCCTCGGGCCCACGCTACAGCTCCTATAATTCACCCCTCCACTTT. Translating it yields CASGPRYSSYNSPLHF.

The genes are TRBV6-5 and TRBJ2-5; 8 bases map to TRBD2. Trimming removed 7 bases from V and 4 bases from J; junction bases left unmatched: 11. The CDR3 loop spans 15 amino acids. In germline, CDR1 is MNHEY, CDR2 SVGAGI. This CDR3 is CASMLLAGLGETQYF. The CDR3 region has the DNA TGTGCCAGCATGCTGCTAGCGGGTTTAGGAGAGACCCAGTACTTC.

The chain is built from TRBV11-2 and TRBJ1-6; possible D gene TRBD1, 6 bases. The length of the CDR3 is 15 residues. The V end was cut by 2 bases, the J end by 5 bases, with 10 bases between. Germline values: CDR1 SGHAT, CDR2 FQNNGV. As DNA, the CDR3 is TGTGCCAGCAGCTTACAAGGGGGTCATAATTCACCCCTCCACTTT. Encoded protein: CASSLQGGHNSPLHF.

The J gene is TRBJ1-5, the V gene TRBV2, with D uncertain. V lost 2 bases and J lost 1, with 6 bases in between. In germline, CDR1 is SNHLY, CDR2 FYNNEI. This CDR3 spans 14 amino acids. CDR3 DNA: TGTGCCAGCAGTGAACTAAAGAGCAATCAGCCCCAGCATTTT. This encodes CASSELKSNQPQHF. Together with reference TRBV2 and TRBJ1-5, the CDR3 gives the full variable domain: EPEVTQTPSHQVTQMGQEVILRCVPISNHLYFYWYRQILGQKVEFLVSFYNNEISEKSEIFDDQFSVERPDGSNFTLKIRSTKLEDSAMYFCASSELKSNQPQHFGDGTRLSIL.

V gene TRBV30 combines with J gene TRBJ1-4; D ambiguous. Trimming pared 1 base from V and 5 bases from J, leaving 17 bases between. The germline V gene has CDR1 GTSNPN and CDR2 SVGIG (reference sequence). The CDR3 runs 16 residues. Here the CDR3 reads CAWSAHDNSGNEKLFF. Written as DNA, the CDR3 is TGTGCCTGGAGTGCTCACGATAACTCGGGGAATGAAAAACTGTTTTTT.

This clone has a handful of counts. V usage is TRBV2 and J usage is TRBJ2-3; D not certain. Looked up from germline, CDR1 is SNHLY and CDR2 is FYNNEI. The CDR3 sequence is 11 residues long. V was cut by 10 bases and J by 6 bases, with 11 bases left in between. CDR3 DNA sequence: TGTGCCACCTACGGTCCCGATACGCAGTATTTT. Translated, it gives CATYGPDTQYF.

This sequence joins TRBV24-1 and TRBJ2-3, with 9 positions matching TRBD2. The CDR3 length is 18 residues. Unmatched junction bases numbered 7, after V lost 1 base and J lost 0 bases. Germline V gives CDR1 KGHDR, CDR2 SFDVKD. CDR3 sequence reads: CATSDFRREGFSTDTQYF. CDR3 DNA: TGTGCCACCAGTGATTTCAGGCGGGAGGGATTCAGCACAGATACGCAGTATTTT.

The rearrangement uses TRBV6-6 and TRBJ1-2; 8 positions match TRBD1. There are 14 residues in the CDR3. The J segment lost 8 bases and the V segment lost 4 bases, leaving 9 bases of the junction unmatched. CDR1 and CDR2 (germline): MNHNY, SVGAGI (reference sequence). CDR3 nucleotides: TGTGCCAGCAGTTCGATCGGACAGGGTCGCGGCTACACCTTC. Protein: CASSSIGQGRGYTF.

The CDR3 sequence: CASSEAGGRIFNYGYTF. The CDR3 bases are TGTGCCAGCAGTGAAGCAGGGGGCCGAATTTTTAACTATGGCTACACCTTC. The rearrangement uses TRBV6-1 and TRBJ1-2; 7 bases are a match to TRBD1. This CDR3 contains 17 residues. With 0 bases clipped from V and 1 base from J, the junction kept 8 bases outside the gene matches. Looked up from germline, CDR1 is MNHNS and CDR2 is SASEGT.

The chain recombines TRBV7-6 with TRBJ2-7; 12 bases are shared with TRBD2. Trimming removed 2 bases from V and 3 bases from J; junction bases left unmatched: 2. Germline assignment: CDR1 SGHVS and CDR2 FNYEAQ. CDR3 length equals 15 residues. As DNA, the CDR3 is TGTGCCAGCAGCTTACGGACTAGCGGGGACTACGAGCAGTACTTC. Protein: CASSLRTSGDYEQYF.

The CDR3, as DNA: TGTGCCAGCAGCTACCGAGGCGGGGATGAGCAGTTCTTC. Protein: CASSYRGGDEQFF. The chain combines TRBV5-4 with TRBJ2-1; possibly TRBD2 for D (6 bases). Deletions cut 3 bases from V and 8 bases from J, with 12 bases between. The CDR3 consists of 13 residues. Per the germline V gene, CDR1 is SGHNT and CDR2 is YYREEE (reference sequence).

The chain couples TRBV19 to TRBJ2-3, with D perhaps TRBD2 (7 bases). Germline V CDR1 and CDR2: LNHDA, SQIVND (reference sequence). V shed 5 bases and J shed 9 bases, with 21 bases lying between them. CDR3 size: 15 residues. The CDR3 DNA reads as TGTGCCAGTAGTTTCTCAGGGGAGGGTATTGGCACGCAGTATTTT. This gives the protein CASSFSGEGIGTQYF. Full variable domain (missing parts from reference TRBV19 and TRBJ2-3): DGGITQSPKYLFRKEGQNVTLSCEQNLNHDAMYWYRQDPGQGLRLIYYSQIVNDFQKGDIAEGYSVSREKKESFPLTVTSAQKNPTAFYLCASSFSGEGIGTQYFGPGTRLTVL.

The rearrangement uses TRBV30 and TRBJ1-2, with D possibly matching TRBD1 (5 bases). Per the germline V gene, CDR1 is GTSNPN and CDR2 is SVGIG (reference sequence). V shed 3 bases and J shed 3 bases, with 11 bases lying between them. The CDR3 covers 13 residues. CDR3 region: CAWSSGGDYGYTF. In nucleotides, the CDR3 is TGTGCCTGGAGCAGCGGAGGGGACTATGGCTACACCTTC.

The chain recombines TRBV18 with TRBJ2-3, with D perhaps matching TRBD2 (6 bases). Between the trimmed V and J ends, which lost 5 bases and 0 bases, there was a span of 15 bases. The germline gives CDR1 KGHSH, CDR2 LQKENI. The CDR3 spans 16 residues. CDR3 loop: CASSVSAGRSTDTQYF. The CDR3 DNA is TGTGCCAGCTCAGTCTCGGCGGGGCGCAGCACAGATACGCAGTATTTT. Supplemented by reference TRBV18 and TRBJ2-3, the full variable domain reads NAGVMQNPRHLVRRRGQEARLRCSPMKGHSHVYWYRQLPEEGLKFMVYLQKENIIDESGMPKERFSAEFPKEGPSILRIQQVVRGDSAAYFCASSVSAGRSTDTQYFGPGTRLTVL.

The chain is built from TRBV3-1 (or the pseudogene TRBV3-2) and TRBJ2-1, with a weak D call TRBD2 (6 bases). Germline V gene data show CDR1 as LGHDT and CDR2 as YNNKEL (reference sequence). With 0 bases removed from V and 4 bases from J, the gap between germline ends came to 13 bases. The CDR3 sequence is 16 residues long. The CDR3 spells CASSQDARAGYNEQFF. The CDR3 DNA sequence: TGTGCCAGCAGCCAAGACGCCAGGGCGGGATACAATGAGCAGTTCTTC.

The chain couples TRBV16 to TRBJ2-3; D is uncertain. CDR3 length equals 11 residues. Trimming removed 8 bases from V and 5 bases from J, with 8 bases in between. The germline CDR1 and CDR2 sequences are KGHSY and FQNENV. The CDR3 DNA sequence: TGTGCCAGCCGATCGCGAGATACGCAGTATTTT. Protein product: CASRSRDTQYF.

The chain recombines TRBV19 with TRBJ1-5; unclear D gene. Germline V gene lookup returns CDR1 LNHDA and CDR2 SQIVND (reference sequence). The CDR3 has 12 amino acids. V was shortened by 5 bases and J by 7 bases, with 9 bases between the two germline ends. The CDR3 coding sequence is TGTGCCAGTAGTCTCGTCGAGCAGCCCCAGCATTTT. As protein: CASSLVEQPQHF.

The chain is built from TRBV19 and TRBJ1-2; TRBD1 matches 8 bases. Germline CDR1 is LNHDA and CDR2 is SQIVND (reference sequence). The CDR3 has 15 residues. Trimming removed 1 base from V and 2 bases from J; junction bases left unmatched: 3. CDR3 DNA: TGTGCCAGTAGTATAGGGACAGGGCTCAACTATGGCTACACCTTC. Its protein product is CASSIGTGLNYGYTF.

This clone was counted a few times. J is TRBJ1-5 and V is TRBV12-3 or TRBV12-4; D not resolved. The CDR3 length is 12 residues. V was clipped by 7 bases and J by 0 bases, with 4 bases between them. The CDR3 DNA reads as TGTGCCAGCACCTATAGCAATCAGCCCCAGCATTTT. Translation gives CASTYSNQPQHF.

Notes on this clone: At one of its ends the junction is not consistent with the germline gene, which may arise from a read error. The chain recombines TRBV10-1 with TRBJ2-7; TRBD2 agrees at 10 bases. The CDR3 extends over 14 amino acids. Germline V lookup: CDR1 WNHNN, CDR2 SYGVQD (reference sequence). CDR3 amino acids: CAGSPAGGPNEQYF. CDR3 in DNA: TGCGCCGGCAGTCCAGCGGGAGGGCCAAATGAGCAGTACTTC.

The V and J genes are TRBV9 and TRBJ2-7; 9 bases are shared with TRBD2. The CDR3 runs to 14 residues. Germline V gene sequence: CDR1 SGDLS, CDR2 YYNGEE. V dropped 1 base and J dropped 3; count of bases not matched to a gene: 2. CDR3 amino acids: CASSVTSGFYEQYF. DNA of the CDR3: TGTGCCAGCAGCGTAACTAGCGGGTTCTACGAGCAGTACTTC.

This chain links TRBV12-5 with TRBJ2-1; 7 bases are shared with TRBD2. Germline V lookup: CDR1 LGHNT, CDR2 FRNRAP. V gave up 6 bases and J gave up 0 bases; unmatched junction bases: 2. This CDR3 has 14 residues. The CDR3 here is CASGGEGSYNEQFF. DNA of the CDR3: TGTGCTAGTGGGGGGGAGGGCTCCTACAATGAGCAGTTCTTC.

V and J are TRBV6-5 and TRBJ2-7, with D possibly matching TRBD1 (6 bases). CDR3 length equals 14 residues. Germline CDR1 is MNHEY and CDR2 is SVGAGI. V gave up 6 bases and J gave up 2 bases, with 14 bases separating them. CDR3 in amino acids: CASRTDRNAYEQYF. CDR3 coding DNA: TGTGCCAGCAGGACGGACAGAAACGCCTACGAGCAGTACTTC.

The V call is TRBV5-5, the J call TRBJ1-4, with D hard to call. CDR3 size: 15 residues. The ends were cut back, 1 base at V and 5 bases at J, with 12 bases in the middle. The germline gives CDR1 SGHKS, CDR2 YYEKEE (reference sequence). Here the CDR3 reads CASSLFYYGNEKLFF. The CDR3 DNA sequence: TGTGCCAGCAGCTTGTTTTACTACGGCAATGAAAAACTGTTTTTT.

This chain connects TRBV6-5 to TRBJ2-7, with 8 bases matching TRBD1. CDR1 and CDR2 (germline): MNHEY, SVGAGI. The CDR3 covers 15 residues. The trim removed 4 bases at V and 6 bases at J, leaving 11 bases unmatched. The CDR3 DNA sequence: TGTGCCAGCAGTTCTCAGGACAGGGCCCCCCTCGAGCAGTACTTC. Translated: CASSSQDRAPLEQYF.

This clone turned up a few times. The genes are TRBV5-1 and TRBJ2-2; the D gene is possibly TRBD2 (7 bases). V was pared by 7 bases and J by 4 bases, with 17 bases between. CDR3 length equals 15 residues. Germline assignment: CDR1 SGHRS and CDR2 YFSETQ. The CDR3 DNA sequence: TGCGCCAGCGGGGGGGGACAAGCTGGCACCGGGGAGCTGTTTTTT. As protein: CASGGGQAGTGELFF.

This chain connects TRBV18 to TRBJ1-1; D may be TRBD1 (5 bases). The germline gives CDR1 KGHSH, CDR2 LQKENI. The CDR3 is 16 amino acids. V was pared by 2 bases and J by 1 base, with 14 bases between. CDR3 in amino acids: CASSPRTPGANTEAFF. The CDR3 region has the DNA TGTGCCAGCTCACCAAGGACACCGGGCGCGAACACTGAAGCTTTCTTT.

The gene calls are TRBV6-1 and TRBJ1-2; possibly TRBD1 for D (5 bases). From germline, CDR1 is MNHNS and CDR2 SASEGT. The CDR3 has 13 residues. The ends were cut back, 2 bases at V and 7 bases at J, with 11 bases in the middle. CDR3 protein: CASSETGASGYTF. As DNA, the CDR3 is TGTGCCAGCAGTGAAACAGGTGCCTCTGGCTACACCTTC.